The T cell receptor beta chain described here comes from a study of cytomegalovirus exposure and HLA in healthy donors. Notes on the study in general: There were some V segments, including TRBV6-2 and TRBV6-3, excluded as indistinguishable. An analysis was carried out at a later point. It showed that HLA-associated TCR beta chains were more clonally expanded than equally common non-associated chains.

V shed 5 bases and J 6 bases; nucleotides not matched to a gene: 3. The CDR3 is made up of 13 amino acids. Germline CDR1 and CDR2: SGHVS and FNYEAQ. The PCR had 60 Vbeta and 13 Jbeta primers. This table comes from immunoSEQ multiplex PCR, and its TCRdb copy is limited to in-frame clones, with some not included. The sample includes some 70,000 clones, approximately 68% of them seen just once. There are a few counts of this clone. Its antigen remains unknown. Sequenced material: PBMCs. This TCR was sampled from a woman in her twenties or thirties in good health and CMV-seronegative. V usage is TRBV7-6 and J usage is TRBJ1-5; 8 nucleotides match TRBD1. The CDR3 region is CASSQGAGQPQHF. CDR3 in DNA: TGTGCCAGCAGCCAGGGGGCAGGTCAGCCCCAGCATTTT.